This entry concerns a single T cell receptor (beta chain). These data come from a study of CD8+CD57+ T cells in acquired aplastic anemia. About the research overall: The study obtained an average of around 3.1 ug of DNA from sorted CD4+ and CD8+ cells.

V lost 5 bases, J lost 5 bases, and 10 bases stayed unmatched. The germline gives CDR1 SGHVS, CDR2 FQNEAQ. The CDR3 loop spans 16 amino acids. Genomic DNA constituted the template upon which TCR beta VDJ and CDR3 profiling was performed. TCRdb used MiXCR to reprocess the reads, holding one entry per CDR3 protein. The sample has roughly 190,000 distinct CDR3 sequences, roughly 56% seen once. The sequencing sample was made of sorted CD4+, CD8+, or CD8+CD57+ T cells (not recorded which) from PBMCs. The receptor was derived from a human donor in good health, serving as a control. The chain recombines TRBV7-8 with TRBJ2-1, with TRBD2 matching over 9 bases. The CDR3 protein is CASSLQPSGGNNEQFF. CDR3 bases: TGTGCCAGCAGCCTGCAACCGAGCGGGGGGAACAATGAGCAGTTCTTC.